The subject of this entry is one TCR beta chain. Its antigen is unidentified. Germline-derived CDR1 and CDR2 are SGHAT and FQNNGV. The ends lost 3 bases at V and 5 bases at J; junction bases unmatched: 6. CDR3 length: 16 amino acids. The source of the sample is a study of breast tumors, draining lymph nodes, adjacent tissues. Whole-study findings and limits: Compared with basal-like, luminal-like tumors shared significantly more repertoire with nontumor tissue. Data only fit, rather than demonstrated, lymph node origin of most tumor T cells. Data fit most tumor T cells coming from lymph node, expanding in tumor. Tumor TCR diversity was below lymph nodes but above nontumor tissue.

Breast cancer patients provided tissue from their axillary draining lymph nodes. TCRdb itself ran the multiplex PCR reads through MiXCR, one entry per CDR3 protein. The sample lists 100,000 to 150,000 distinct CDR3 sequences; 15% to 20% were seen once. The sample taken for sequencing was axillary lymph node tissue. V usage is TRBV11-2 and J usage is TRBJ2-2; 10 bases are shared with TRBD2. This TCR was sampled from a female donor with breast cancer. Some clones in this sample may be carry-over from other donors' samples. CDR3 nucleotides: TGTGCCAGCAGCTTCCTAGCGGGAGATTTGACCGGGGAGCTGTTTTTT. Protein product: CASSFLAGDLTGELFF.